A single sample gave rise to the 30 T cell receptor beta chains below, sequenced in a study of blood T cell repertoires in COVID-19. Data came from immunoSEQ multiplex PCR; TCRdb stores just in-frame clones and leaves some out. The table includes around 270,000 clones, 84% detected once. The specimen sequenced was peripheral blood. These receptors came from a woman aged 40 to 50 who had recovered from COVID-19.

J is TRBJ1-4 and V is TRBV30; 9 nucleotides line up with TRBD1. This CDR3 is built from 16 residues. CDR1 and CDR2 (germline): GTSNPN, SVGIG (reference sequence). V trimming: 1 base; J trimming: 9 bases; junction bases outside the gene matches: 12. CDR3 in DNA: TGTGCCTGGAGTGAGACACAGGGGGCGAACTGGAAAAAACTGTTTTTT. Translated: CAWSETQGANWKKLFF.

The V gene is TRBV7-2, the J gene TRBJ2-1, with 9 bases fitting TRBD2. V shed 8 bases and J 2 bases; nucleotides not matched to a gene: 7. This CDR3 is 15 amino acids long. Germline V CDR1 and CDR2: SGHTA, FQGNSA. The CDR3 protein is CASRIAGAPYNEQFF. The CDR3 DNA follows: TGTGCCAGCCGAATAGCGGGGGCCCCCTACAATGAGCAGTTCTTC.

V is TRBV7-3 and J is TRBJ2-7; TRBD1 might be the D (6 bases). The CDR3 contains 14 residues. Germline V gene sequence: CDR1 SGHTA, CDR2 FQGTGA. Trimming pared 4 bases from V and 2 bases from J, leaving 12 bases between. CDR3 nucleotides: TGTGCCAGCAGCTCCCAGGGGACCCCCTACGAGCAGTACTTC. This encodes CASSSQGTPYEQYF.

The chain employs TRBV9 and TRBJ2-7; TRBD2 agrees at 8 bases. CDR3 length: 14 residues. The trim removed 0 bases at V and 4 bases at J, leaving 3 bases unmatched. Germline CDR1 and CDR2: SGDLS and YYNGEE. The CDR3 region has the DNA TGTGCCAGCAGCGTAGCCCCGGGGGGGTACGAGCAGTACTTC. This sequence encodes CASSVAPGGYEQYF.

This clone was picked up a small number of times. The V gene is TRBV9, the J gene TRBJ2-4, with 9 nucleotides matching TRBD2. Germline CDR1 is SGDLS and CDR2 is YYNGEE. Trimming removed 0 bases from V and 2 bases from J; junction bases left unmatched: 3. This CDR3 comprises 16 residues. The CDR3 region is CASSVGASGTKNIQYF. CDR3 DNA sequence: TGTGCCAGCAGCGTAGGGGCTAGCGGGACCAAAAACATTCAGTACTTC.

The V call is TRBV4-1, the J call TRBJ1-1, with D perhaps matching TRBD1 (6 bases). The CDR3 spans 14 residues. Germline V gene data show CDR1 as MGHRA and CDR2 as YSYEKL. Trimming left V 0 bases short and J 7 bases short, with 12 bases between. CDR3 residues: CASSQDSVQGEAFF. DNA of the CDR3: TGCGCCAGCAGCCAAGACTCTGTACAGGGTGAAGCTTTCTTT.

The chain uses TRBV5-1 and TRBJ1-4, with D perhaps TRBD1 (6 bases). In germline, CDR1 is SGHRS, CDR2 YFSETQ. Trimming cost V 0 bases and J 4 bases, with 7 bases left between them. This CDR3 region has 14 residues. The CDR3 region is CASSLGQVNEKLFF. In DNA form, the CDR3 reads TGCGCCAGCAGCTTGGGACAGGTTAATGAAAAACTGTTTTTT.

This clone was seen a single time. The rearrangement uses TRBV12-3 or TRBV12-4 and TRBJ1-1, with D maybe TRBD1 (5 bases). V lost 3 bases, J lost 11 bases, and 13 bases lay in between. This CDR3 spans 12 amino acids. The CDR3 coding sequence is TGTGCCAGCAGTTTGACTTGGGGGGAGGCTTTCTTT. It yields the protein CASSLTWGEAFF.

The rearrangement joins TRBV2 to TRBJ2-3, with TRBD2 matching 12 bases. The germline CDR1 and CDR2 sequences are SNHLY and FYNNEI. Trimming at V came to 6 bases and at J to 4 bases, leaving 5 bases not matched to a gene. The length of the CDR3 is 15 residues. The CDR3 loop is CASRKTSGGSDTQYF. DNA for the CDR3: TGTGCCAGCAGGAAGACTAGCGGGGGTTCAGATACGCAGTATTTT.

This chain uses TRBV19 with TRBJ1-4, with D hard to call. The V gene lost 4 bases and the J gene lost 9 bases, with 15 bases spanning the gap. This CDR3 has 14 residues. Germline V gene sequence: CDR1 LNHDA, CDR2 SQIVND (reference sequence). The CDR3 loop is CASSRQAGVQKLFF. DNA for the CDR3: TGTGCCAGTAGTAGGCAGGCCGGCGTACAAAAACTGTTTTTT.

The chain has TRBV5-6 and TRBJ1-2; TRBD1 is a possible D gene (6 bases). The length of the CDR3 is 16 residues. Germline CDR1 is SGHDT and CDR2 is YYEEEE. Trimming shortened V by 7 bases and J by 2 bases, and 21 bases separated the two germline ends. The CDR3 DNA reads TGTGCCAGCGGCCTCTGGGTCAGGCAGGGGAACTATGGCTACACCTTC. Translation: CASGLWVRQGNYGYTF.

The chain links TRBV28 to TRBJ1-6, with D tentatively TRBD1 (5 bases). CDR3 length: 16 amino acids. CDR1 and CDR2 from the germline V gene are MDHEN and SYDVKM. With 6 bases removed from V and 7 bases from J, the gap between germline ends came to 19 bases. The CDR3 region is CASSRTGELLNSPLHF. The CDR3 region has the DNA TGTGCCAGCAGCCGTACAGGAGAACTTTTAAATTCACCCCTCCACTTT.

The chain uses TRBV6-5 and TRBJ1-1; D possibly corresponds to TRBD1 (6 bases). V dropped 7 bases and J dropped 7 bases, with 13 bases sitting between them. The CDR3 is 12 amino acids. Germline V gene sequence: CDR1 MNHEY, CDR2 SVGAGI. The CDR3 DNA reads TGTGCCAGCAAACTTATCAGGGGTGAAGCTTTCTTT. Translation gives CASKLIRGEAFF.

V and J are TRBV28 and TRBJ2-7, with a weak D call TRBD1 (6 bases). With 7 bases removed from V and 2 bases from J, the gap between germline ends came to 12 bases. This CDR3 region has 13 residues. Germline V gene sequence: CDR1 MDHEN, CDR2 SYDVKM. CDR3 residues: CASIRTETYEQYF. The CDR3 DNA reads as TGTGCCAGCATTCGGACAGAAACCTACGAGCAGTACTTC.

V and J are TRBV28 and TRBJ1-2; D perhaps matches TRBD1 (6 bases). Trimming left V 1 base short and J 4 bases short, with 25 bases between. Germline CDR1 and CDR2: MDHEN and SYDVKM. The CDR3 spans 19 residues. The CDR3 DNA is TGTGCCAGCAGTTTATTTTCGTTTAGGAGGACAGCATGGCGCTATGGCTACACCTTC. Amino acid sequence: CASSLFSFRRTAWRYGYTF.

With respect to this clone: Other nucleotide sequences from this sample produce the same CDR3. This chain connects TRBV3-1 (or the pseudogene TRBV3-2) to TRBJ2-5; no reliable D call. V lost 0 bases to trimming and J lost 5 bases, with 4 bases between them. Germline V gene lookup returns CDR1 LGHDT and CDR2 YNNKEL (reference sequence). The CDR3 is 12 amino acids. In DNA form, the CDR3 reads TGTGCCAGCAGCCAAGATCTCGAGACCCAGTACTTC. Protein sequence: CASSQDLETQYF.

J is TRBJ2-7 and V is TRBV28; D is unclear. The CDR3 sequence is 15 residues long. The germline V and J ends were trimmed by 1 base and 1 base, with 11 bases remaining between them. From germline, CDR1 is MDHEN and CDR2 SYDVKM. The CDR3: CASSLLRIRSYEQYF. The DNA of the CDR3 is TGTGCCAGCAGTTTATTGAGGATTAGGTCCTACGAGCAGTACTTC. The full variable domain, its missing parts supplied by reference TRBV28 and TRBJ2-7, is DVKVTQSSRYLVKRTGEKVFLECVQDMDHENMFWYRQDPGLGLRLIYFSYDVKMKEKGDIPEGYSVSREKKERFSLILESASTNQTSMYLCASSLLRIRSYEQYFGPGTRLTVT.

V is TRBV13 and J is TRBJ2-7; weak D call: TRBD1 (5 bases). Trimming shortened V by 2 bases and J by 1 base, and 12 bases separated the two germline ends. The CDR3 runs to 15 residues. Germline V gene data show CDR1 as PRHDT and CDR2 as FYEKMQ (reference sequence). This CDR3 is CASSLRQGESYEQYF. The CDR3, as DNA: TGTGCCAGCAGCTTACGGCAGGGCGAATCCTACGAGCAGTACTTC. The entire variable domain, with the rest obtained from reference TRBV13 and TRBJ2-7, is as follows: AAGVIQSPRHLIKEKRETATLKCYPIPRHDTVYWYQQGPGQDPQFLISFYEKMQSDKGSIPDRFSAQQFSDYHSELNMSSLELGDSALYFCASSLRQGESYEQYFGPGTRLTVT.

This clone was seen a single time. This chain joins TRBV10-3 and TRBJ2-6, with TRBD2 matching over 7 bases. This CDR3 comprises 15 residues. Trimming at V came to 3 bases and at J to 3 bases, leaving 2 bases not matched to a gene. The germline CDR1 and CDR2 sequences are ENHRY and SYGVKD. CDR3 loop: CAISETGGGANVLTF. The CDR3 DNA follows: TGTGCCATCAGTGAAACGGGGGGTGGGGCCAACGTCCTGACTTTC.

As DNA, the CDR3 is TGTGCCAGCAGCCCGACTCCTCTGACGTATTCCAATGAGCAGTTCTTC. Its protein is CASSPTPLTYSNEQFF. The genes are TRBV5-4 and TRBJ2-1; D remains unclear. Between the trimmed V and J ends, which lost 4 bases and 6 bases, there was a span of 20 bases. This CDR3 spans 16 amino acids. Germline V gives CDR1 SGHNT, CDR2 YYREEE (reference sequence). The full variable domain, with the rest looked up from reference TRBV5-4 and TRBJ2-1, is ETGVTQSPTHLIKTRGQQVTLRCSSQSGHNTVSWYQQALGQGPQFIFQYYREEENGRGNFPPRFSGLQFPNYSSELNVNALELDDSALYLCASSPTPLTYSNEQFFGPGTRLTVL.

This sequence joins TRBV11-3 and TRBJ2-1; D might be TRBD2 (6 bases). The CDR3 extends over 15 amino acids. Trimming removed 1 base from V and 1 base from J, with 8 bases in between. The germline V gene has CDR1 SGHNT and CDR2 YENEEA. Written as DNA, the CDR3 is TGTGCCAGCAGCTTAGGGGGACTGTCCTACAATGAGCAGTTCTTC. It is translated as CASSLGGLSYNEQFF.

The gene calls are TRBV24-1 and TRBJ2-3, with D possibly being TRBD1 (5 bases). This CDR3 is 13 amino acids long. Trimming removed 7 bases at V and 0 bases at J, with 7 bases between. From germline, CDR1 is KGHDR and CDR2 SFDVKD. As DNA, the CDR3 is TGTGCCACCAGGGCAGGGAGCACAGATACGCAGTATTTT. Its protein product is CATRAGSTDTQYF.

The chain has TRBV7-9 and TRBJ2-7, with D perhaps matching TRBD1 (5 bases). CDR1 and CDR2 from the germline V gene are SEHNR and FQNEAQ (reference sequence). This CDR3 contains 14 residues. Between the trimmed V and J ends, which lost 1 base and 3 bases, there was a span of 10 bases. CDR3 sequence reads: CASSLVRQSYEQYF. The CDR3 region has the DNA TGTGCCAGCAGCTTAGTTAGACAGAGCTACGAGCAGTACTTC.

This chain joins TRBV5-4 and TRBJ1-2; the D gene is possibly TRBD1 (5 bases). This CDR3 region has 15 residues. The ends were cut back, 4 bases at V and 3 bases at J, with 16 bases in the middle. The germline V gene has CDR1 SGHNT and CDR2 YYREEE (reference sequence). This CDR3 is CASSPEGRGYYGYTF. In DNA, the CDR3 is TGTGCCAGCAGCCCGGAGGGGCGGGGATACTATGGCTACACCTTC.

This clone was recorded only once. The chain links TRBV24-1 to TRBJ2-7; 7 bases are shared with TRBD1. The length of the CDR3 is 16 residues. V shed 2 bases, J shed 2 bases, and the junction held 8 bases outside the gene matches. The germline CDR1 and CDR2 sequences are KGHDR and SFDVKD. CDR3 loop: CATSDSTGTAPYEQYF. CDR3 in DNA: TGTGCCACCAGTGATTCGACCGGGACAGCTCCCTACGAGCAGTACTTC.

V usage is TRBV11-2 and J usage is TRBJ1-1; no definite D call. V was trimmed by 6 bases and J by 4 bases, leaving 12 bases between them. The length of the CDR3 is 13 residues. Germline CDR1 and CDR2: SGHAT and FQNNGV. Here the CDR3 DNA reads TGTGCCAGCAGTTCTCCCTGGAGCACTGAAGCTTTCTTT. Translating it yields CASSSPWSTEAFF. Full variable domain (outside the CDR3, taken from reference TRBV11-2 and TRBJ1-1): EAGVAQSPRYKIIEKRQSVAFWCNPISGHATLYWYQQILGQGPKLLIQFQNNGVVDDSQLPKDRFSAERLKGVDSTLKIQPAKLEDSAVYLCASSSPWSTEAFFGQGTRLTVV.

V gene TRBV6-5 combines with J gene TRBJ2-5, with 8 positions matching TRBD1. Germline CDR1 and CDR2: MNHEY and SVGAGI. J lost 3 bases, V lost 5 bases, and 8 bases had no gene match. The CDR3 is made up of 15 amino acids. CDR3 in amino acids: CASSPGQGRKETQYF. CDR3 sequence (DNA): TGTGCCAGCAGTCCCGGACAGGGACGAAAAGAGACCCAGTACTTC.

The chain uses TRBV5-1 and TRBJ2-1, with 12 positions matching TRBD2. The CDR3 length is 16 residues. The V and J ends lost 3 bases and 5 bases, in that order; junction bases with no gene match: 6. Germline values: CDR1 SGHRS, CDR2 YFSETQ. The CDR3 is CASSSRLAGDHNEQFF. The CDR3 coding sequence is TGCGCCAGCAGCTCCAGACTAGCGGGGGACCACAATGAGCAGTTCTTC. Full variable domain (missing parts from reference TRBV5-1 and TRBJ2-1): KAGVTQTPRYLIKTRGQQVTLSCSPISGHRSVSWYQQTPGQGLQFLFEYFSETQRNKGNFPGRFSGRQFSNSRSEMNVSTLELGDSALYLCASSSRLAGDHNEQFFGPGTRLTVL.

V gene TRBV5-4 combines with J gene TRBJ1-3, with D perhaps matching TRBD1 (5 bases). V was cut by 4 bases and J by 1 base, with 12 bases left in between. Per germline, CDR1 SGHNT and CDR2 YYREEE (reference sequence). The CDR3 contains 15 residues. The chain's CDR3 is CASSPGGTSGNTIYF. CDR3 nucleotides: TGTGCCAGCAGCCCTGGGGGGACGTCTGGAAACACCATATATTTT. The variable domain in full, with the rest retrieved from reference TRBV5-4 and TRBJ1-3, is ETGVTQSPTHLIKTRGQQVTLRCSSQSGHNTVSWYQQALGQGPQFIFQYYREEENGRGNFPPRFSGLQFPNYSSELNVNALELDDSALYLCASSPGGTSGNTIYFGEGSWLTVV.

This chain uses TRBV5-5 with TRBJ1-5; perhaps TRBD1 as D (6 bases). The CDR3 extends over 16 amino acids. Trimming took off 3 bases at V and 3 bases at J, with 16 bases between the two ends. CDR1 is SGHKS, CDR2 YYEKEE, per germline (reference sequence). Here the CDR3 reads CASSWGGPLNNQPQHF. The CDR3, as DNA: TGTGCCAGCAGCTGGGGGGGGCCCCTTAACAATCAGCCCCAGCATTTT.